This T cell receptor (beta chain) comes out of a study of Ad26.COV2.S vaccination and SARS-CoV-2 variants. Study as a whole: Enrolled in COV1001, the donor was in the Ad26.COV2.S trial arm, which received the vaccine. Recipients of Ad26.COV2.S got it intramuscularly, once or twice 56 days apart. General study points: Recipients given vaccine exceeded placebo recipients in spike-specific TCR breadth.

Profiled with immunoSEQ multiplex PCR; TCRdb holds only in-frame clones, not every one. Of 300,000 to 350,000 clones in the sample, 85% to 90% are singletons; the top ten hold roughly 6%. Treatment noted: around 19 received Ad26.COV2.S at low or high dose, single or two shots; several received placebo; per-sample allocation not given. All samples were drawn on day 63, counting from the first vaccine or placebo injection. The vaccine antigen was prefusion-stabilized Wuhan SARS-CoV-2 spike. Regarding this clone: Antigen unknown.

The CDR3 runs to 20 residues. V was pared by 0 bases and J by 0 bases, with 16 bases of the junction left unmatched. Germline lookup yields CDR1 SGHVS and CDR2 FQNEAQ. This sequence originates from a person aged 18-65 years who received the Ad26.COV2.S COVID-19 vaccine or a placebo. This sample comprised peripheral blood, obtained in a trial of Ad26.COV2.S vaccine versus placebo. V gene TRBV7-8 combines with J gene TRBJ2-7, with 8 bases that match TRBD2. For the CDR3, the DNA is TGTGCCAGCAGCTTAGCGCTCGCGGGAGGCCCCAAGGTGGGCTCCTACGAGCAGTACGTC. Protein: CASSLALAGGPKVGSYEQYV.